The rows below give T cell receptor beta chains drawn from one sample of a study of T cell responses to AZD1222 COVID-19 vaccine. TCRdb's table, derived via immunoSEQ multiplex PCR, lists solely in-frame clones and lacks some. This table holds 180,000 or so clones, about 92% found once. Sequenced here: peripheral blood, sampled 28 days after the second AZD1222 dose. These receptors were obtained from an adult who received the AZD1222 COVID-19 vaccine. The CDR3 runs from the conserved cysteine through the conserved F or W. Fields, in order: CDR3 protein, CDR3 DNA, V gene, J gene, D gene, clone size. The D gene is left open where the match is weak. Size is stated for part of the rows, as once, few or many counts, or as a class when the clone is expanded.

CDR3aa: CASSDSRGGTDTQYF
CDR3nt: TGTGCCAGCAGTGACTCGCGGGGGGGCACAGATACGCAGTATTTT
v_gene: TRBV6-4
j_gene: TRBJ2-3
d_gene: TRBD2
abundance: medium-sized

CDR3aa: CASSSSQPGSYNSPLHF
CDR3nt: TGTGCCAGCAGCTCGAGCCAGCCCGGGTCCTATAATTCACCCCTCCACTTT
v_gene: TRBV13
j_gene: TRBJ1-6
d_gene: NA
abundance: NA

CDR3aa: CSATPYGYTF
CDR3nt: TGCAGTGCTACCCCTTATGGCTACACCTTC
v_gene: TRBV20-1
j_gene: TRBJ1-2
d_gene: NA
abundance: NA

CDR3aa: CASSWAGRDTEAFF
CDR3nt: TGTGCCAGCAGCTGGGCCGGCAGGGACACTGAAGCTTTCTTT
v_gene: TRBV7-3
j_gene: TRBJ1-1
d_gene: NA
abundance: NA

CDR3aa: CASSLGGGAGSYEQYF
CDR3nt: TGTGCCAGCAGCTTGGGAGGGGGCGCGGGGAGTTACGAGCAGTACTTC
v_gene: TRBV5-4
j_gene: TRBJ2-7
d_gene: NA
abundance: NA

CDR3aa: CASSEQGATTEQYF
CDR3nt: TGTGCCAGCAGCGAACAGGGGGCTACAACCGAGCAGTACTTC
v_gene: TRBV2
j_gene: TRBJ2-7
d_gene: TRBD1
abundance: NA

CDR3aa: CASSSGASGGYNEQFF
CDR3nt: TGTGCCAGCAGCTCCGGGGCATCTGGAGGCTACAATGAGCAGTTCTTC
v_gene: TRBV11-3
j_gene: TRBJ2-1
d_gene: NA
abundance: NA

CDR3aa: CASSQASTSGGTSSYNEQFF
CDR3nt: TGCGCCAGCAGCCAAGCATCGACTAGCGGGGGGACTTCCTCCTACAATGAGCAGTTCTTC
v_gene: TRBV4-1
j_gene: TRBJ2-1
d_gene: TRBD2
abundance: NA

CDR3aa: CASSPRTGTGTIGYTF
CDR3nt: TGTGCCAGCAGCCCCAGAACCGGGACAGGGACGATTGGCTACACCTTC
v_gene: TRBV7-9
j_gene: TRBJ1-2
d_gene: TRBD1
abundance: NA

CDR3aa: CASDRDINEKLFF
CDR3nt: TGTGCCAGCGACAGGGACATAAATGAAAAACTGTTTTTT
v_gene: TRBV28
j_gene: TRBJ1-4
d_gene: TRBD1
abundance: NA

CDR3aa: CASSQGTFRNTQYF
CDR3nt: TGTGCCAGCAGCCAAGGGACTTTTAGAAATACGCAGTATTTT
v_gene: TRBV2
j_gene: TRBJ2-3
d_gene: NA
abundance: NA

CDR3aa: CASSLSEYSNQPQHF
CDR3nt: TGTGCCAGCAGCTTATCCGAATATAGCAATCAGCCCCAGCATTTT
v_gene: TRBV7-2
j_gene: TRBJ1-5
d_gene: NA
abundance: NA

CDR3aa: CASSPLPRLAGDSGANVLTF
CDR3nt: TGTGCCAGCAGTCCACTTCCAAGACTAGCGGGTGACTCTGGGGCCAACGTCCTGACTTTC
v_gene: TRBV27
j_gene: TRBJ2-6
d_gene: TRBD2
abundance: NA

CDR3aa: CASSYGWSYEQYF
CDR3nt: TGTGCCAGCAGTTATGGGTGGAGCTACGAGCAGTACTTC
v_gene: TRBV6-2/TRBV6-3
j_gene: TRBJ2-7
d_gene: NA
abundance: NA

CDR3aa: CASSDGPLQRYEQYF
CDR3nt: TGTGCCAGCAGTGACGGACCCCTCCAAAGGTACGAGCAGTACTTC
v_gene: TRBV6-6
j_gene: TRBJ2-7
d_gene: NA
abundance: once

CDR3aa: CASSDFGVAEAFF
CDR3nt: TGTGCCAGCAGTGACTTCGGGGTAGCTGAAGCTTTCTTT
v_gene: TRBV6-4
j_gene: TRBJ1-1
d_gene: NA
abundance: NA

CDR3aa: CASSAGPYNSPLHF
CDR3nt: TGTGCCAGCAGCGCGGGGCCTTATAATTCACCCCTCCACTTT
v_gene: TRBV6-5
j_gene: TRBJ1-6
d_gene: NA
abundance: many

CDR3aa: CATLGQGAHNEQFF
CDR3nt: TGTGCCACCCTAGGACAGGGCGCCCACAATGAGCAGTTCTTC
v_gene: TRBV2
j_gene: TRBJ2-1
d_gene: TRBD1
abundance: NA

CDR3aa: CASSKGADNTEAFF
CDR3nt: TGTGCCAGCAGCAAAGGGGCAGACAACACTGAAGCTTTCTTT
v_gene: TRBV21-1
j_gene: TRBJ1-1
d_gene: NA
abundance: NA

CDR3aa: CASSSPPTGLFF
CDR3nt: TGCGCCAGCAGTAGTCCTCCTACCGGGTTGTTCTTT
v_gene: TRBV10-1
j_gene: TRBJ1-1
d_gene: NA
abundance: once

CDR3aa: CATSDPSGVGKNIQYF
CDR3nt: TGTGCCACCAGTGACCCCTCGGGAGTGGGGAAAAACATTCAGTACTTC
v_gene: TRBV24-1
j_gene: TRBJ2-4
d_gene: NA
abundance: NA

CDR3aa: CASSRGQQETQYF
CDR3nt: TGTGCCAGCTCACGTGGACAACAAGAGACCCAGTACTTC
v_gene: TRBV18
j_gene: TRBJ2-5
d_gene: NA
abundance: NA

CDR3aa: CASSLFFDSNQPQHF
CDR3nt: TGTGCCAGCAGTTTATTTTTTGATAGCAATCAGCCCCAGCATTTT
v_gene: TRBV27
j_gene: TRBJ1-5
d_gene: NA
abundance: NA

CDR3aa: CASSRGQIKTNEKLFF
CDR3nt: TGTGCCAGCTCCCGGGGACAGATCAAAACTAATGAAAAACTGTTTTTT
v_gene: TRBV18
j_gene: TRBJ1-4
d_gene: TRBD1
abundance: NA

CDR3aa: CASSSYQGDYGYTF
CDR3nt: TGTGCCAGCAGCTCCTACCAGGGGGACTATGGCTACACCTTC
v_gene: TRBV7-2
j_gene: TRBJ1-2
d_gene: TRBD1
abundance: NA

CDR3aa: CASSYLAGTYEQYF
CDR3nt: TGTGCCAGCAGTTATCTAGCGGGGACCTACGAGCAGTACTTC
v_gene: TRBV6-6
j_gene: TRBJ2-7
d_gene: TRBD2
abundance: NA